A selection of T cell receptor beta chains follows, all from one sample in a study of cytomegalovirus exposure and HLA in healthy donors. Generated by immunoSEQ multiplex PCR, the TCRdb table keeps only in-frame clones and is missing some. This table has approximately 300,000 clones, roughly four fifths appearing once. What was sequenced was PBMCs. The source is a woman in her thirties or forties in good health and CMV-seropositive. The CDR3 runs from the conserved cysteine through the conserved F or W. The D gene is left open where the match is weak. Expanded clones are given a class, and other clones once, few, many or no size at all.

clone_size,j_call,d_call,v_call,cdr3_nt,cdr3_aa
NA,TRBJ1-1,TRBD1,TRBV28,TGTGCCAGCAGTTGGGATCCCCGACAGGGGACCGCGAACACTGAAGCTTTCTTT,CASSWDPRQGTANTEAFF
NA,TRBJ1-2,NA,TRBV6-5,TGTGCCAGCAGTTTGGCAGGAAACTATGGCTACACCTTC,CASSLAGNYGYTF
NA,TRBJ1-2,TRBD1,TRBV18,TGTGCCAGCTCACCTACAGGGGGCGAAGTCTATGGCTACACCTTC,CASSPTGGEVYGYTF
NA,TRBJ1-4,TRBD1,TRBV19,TGTGCCAGTAGCCCCGGGACAGGGGGCGATTTGGCTAATGAAAAACTGTTTTTT,CASSPGTGGDLANEKLFF
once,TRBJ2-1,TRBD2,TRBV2,TGTGCCAGCAGTGAAGTTGGGACTAGCGTCGTCAATGAGCAGTTCTTC,CASSEVGTSVVNEQFF
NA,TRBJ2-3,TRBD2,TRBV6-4,TGTGCCAGCAGTAGCGGGACGGGAGGCACAGATACGCAGTATTTT,CASSSGTGGTDTQYF
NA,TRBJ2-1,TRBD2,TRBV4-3,TGCGCCAGCAGCCAAGAACGTGGCGGGAGGGACCGGGGAGAGCAGTTCTTC,CASSQERGGRDRGEQFF
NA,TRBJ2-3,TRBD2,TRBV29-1,TGCAGCGTTGAAGGGGCTAGCGGGAGAGCAGATACGCAGTATTTT,CSVEGASGRADTQYF
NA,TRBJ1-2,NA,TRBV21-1,TGTGCCAGCAGCAAAGAGCAGGGGGAGGATGGCTACACCTTC,CASSKEQGEDGYTF
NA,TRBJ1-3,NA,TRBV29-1,TGCAGCGTTGGTATAGGGGGCTCTGGAAACACCATATATTTT,CSVGIGGSGNTIYF
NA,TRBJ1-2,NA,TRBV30,TGTGCCTGGGCAGACTATGGCTACACCTTC,CAWADYGYTF
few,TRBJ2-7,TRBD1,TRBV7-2,TGTGCCAGCAGCCGGGACAGGGTAGGAGAGCAGTACTTC,CASSRDRVGEQYF
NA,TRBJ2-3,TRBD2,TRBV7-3,TGTGCCAGCAGCTTAGACCTAGGACTAGCAGTAGATACGCAGTATTTT,CASSLDLGLAVDTQYF
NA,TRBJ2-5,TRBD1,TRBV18,TGTGCCAGCTCACCCGACAGGGAGGAGACCCAGTACTTC,CASSPDREETQYF
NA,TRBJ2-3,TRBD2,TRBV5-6,TGTGCCAGCAGCCCCCCGTTTAGGCGGGAGGGGAAAGATACGCAGTATTTT,CASSPPFRREGKDTQYF
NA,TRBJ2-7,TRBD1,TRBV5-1,TGCGCCAGCAGCTTACCGACAGGGAGTAGCTACGAGCAGTACTTC,CASSLPTGSSYEQYF
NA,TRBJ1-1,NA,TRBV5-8,TGTGCCAGCAGCTTGGATGGCTCTGAAGCTTTCTTT,CASSLDGSEAFF
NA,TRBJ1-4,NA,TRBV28,TGTGCCAGCAGTTTATCCGGGGGGACTAATGAAAAACTGTTTTTT,CASSLSGGTNEKLFF
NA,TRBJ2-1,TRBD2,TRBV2,TGTGCCACTTCTAGCGGTCGGGGCAATGAGCAGTTCTTC,CATSSGRGNEQFF
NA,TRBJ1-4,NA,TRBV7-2,TGTGCCAGCAGCCGCGGGATGACCTCTAATGAAAAACTGTTTTTT,CASSRGMTSNEKLFF
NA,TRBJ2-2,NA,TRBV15,TGTGCCACCAGCGTGGCGGAGACCACCGGGGAGCTGTTTTTT,CATSVAETTGELFF
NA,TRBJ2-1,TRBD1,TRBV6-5,TGTGCCAGCAGTAGAACAGGGGTGGCCTACAATGAGCAGTTCTTC,CASSRTGVAYNEQFF
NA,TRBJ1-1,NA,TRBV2,TGTGCCAGCGGGGTTCGACAGGAGAACACTGAAGCTTTCTTT,CASGVRQENTEAFF
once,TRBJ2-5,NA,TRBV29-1,TGCAGCGTTGATGGTGGAGGGACTGGTGCTTCAGGGACCCAGTACTTC,CSVDGGGTGASGTQYF
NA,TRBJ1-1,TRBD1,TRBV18,TGTGCCAGCTCAGCCGGGACAGGGAGCATGAACACTGAAGCTTTCTTT,CASSAGTGSMNTEAFF
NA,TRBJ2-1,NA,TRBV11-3,TGTGCCAGCAGCTTAGGACAAAGGGGCGATGAGCAGTTCTTC,CASSLGQRGDEQFF
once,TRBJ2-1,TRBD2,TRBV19,TGTGCCAGTAGTATCATTAGCGGGAACTCCTACAATGAGCAGTTCTTC,CASSIISGNSYNEQFF
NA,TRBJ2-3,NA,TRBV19,TGTGCCAGTAGTAGCCTAAGGGGAGATACGCAGTATTTT,CASSSLRGDTQYF
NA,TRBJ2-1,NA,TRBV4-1,TGCGCCAGCAGCCAAGAAGAGCGGGCGGGCGGGAATGAGCAGTTCTTC,CASSQEERAGGNEQFF
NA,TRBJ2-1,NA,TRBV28,TGTGCCAGCAGTTTACCTAGGGAGAATGAGCAGTTCTTC,CASSLPRENEQFF
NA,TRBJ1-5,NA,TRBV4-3,TGCGCCAGCAGCCAAGATAGGGGGAGCAATCAGCCCCAGCATTTT,CASSQDRGSNQPQHF
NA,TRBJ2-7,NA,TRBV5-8,TGTGCCAGCAGCTTGGTCCGGGTTTACGAGCAGTACTTC,CASSLVRVYEQYF
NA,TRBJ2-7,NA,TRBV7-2,TGTGCCAGCAGCTTAATAGACTACGAGCAGTACTTC,CASSLIDYEQYF
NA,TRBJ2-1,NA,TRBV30,TGTGCCTGGAGCCAGGGGGGCTACAATGAGCAGTTCTTC,CAWSQGGYNEQFF
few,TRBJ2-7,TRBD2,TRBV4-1,TGCGCCATCCCATCCGCAAAAGCGGGGATGACCTACGAGCAGTACTTC,CAIPSAKAGMTYEQYF
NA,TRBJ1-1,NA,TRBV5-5,TGTGCCAGCAGACCTGAATCAGGGAGGACTGAAGCTTTCTTT,CASRPESGRTEAFF
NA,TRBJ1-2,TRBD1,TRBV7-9,TGTGCCAGCAGCTTAGCGGGACAGGGTGGATATGGCTACACCTTC,CASSLAGQGGYGYTF
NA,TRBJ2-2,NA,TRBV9,TGTGCCAGCAGTCTGACAACGAACACCGGGGAGCTGTTTTTT,CASSLTTNTGELFF
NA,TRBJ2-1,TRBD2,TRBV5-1,TGCGCCAGCAGCTCTGAACCTAGCGGGAGGTATAGAAACAATGAGCAGTTCTTC,CASSSEPSGRYRNNEQFF
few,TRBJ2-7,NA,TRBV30,TGTGCCTGGAGTGTACGAGGGATCGAGCAGTACTTC,CAWSVRGIEQYF
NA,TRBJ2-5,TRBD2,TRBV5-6,TGTGCCAGCAGCATGGGGACTAGCGGGTTACGGGGGACCCAGTACTTC,CASSMGTSGLRGTQYF
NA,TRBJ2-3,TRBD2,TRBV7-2,TGTGCCAGCAGCCTCCTCGGATCTAGCGGGAGTCTCGGCACAGATACGCAGTATTTT,CASSLLGSSGSLGTDTQYF
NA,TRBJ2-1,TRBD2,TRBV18,TGTGCCAGCTCACTATCCCAGCCTAGCGGGACCTACAATGAGCAGTTCTTC,CASSLSQPSGTYNEQFF
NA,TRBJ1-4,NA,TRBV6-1,TGTGCCAGCATGGTTGGGGGCATTGGGAATGAAAAACTGTTTTTT,CASMVGGIGNEKLFF
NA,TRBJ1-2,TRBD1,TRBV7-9,TGTGCCAGCAGCTTAGGAAGTCCGTTGGGCAGGGGGGATGGCTACACCTTC,CASSLGSPLGRGDGYTF
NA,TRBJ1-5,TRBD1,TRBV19,TGTGCCAGTAGTGCGGGACAGCGGAATCAGCCCCAGCATTTT,CASSAGQRNQPQHF
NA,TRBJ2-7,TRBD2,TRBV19,TGTGCCAGTAGTATGCTCGAGCGGGGAACCTACGAGCAGTACTTC,CASSMLERGTYEQYF
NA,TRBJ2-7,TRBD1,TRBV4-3,TGCGCCAGCAGCCAAGATCTCCGACAGGGTACCTACGAGCAGTACTTC,CASSQDLRQGTYEQYF